The clone carrying this T cell receptor (beta chain) has a single count. Method: immunoSEQ multiplex PCR; TCRdb's copy keeps in-frame clones and lacks some. The repertoire holds hundreds of thousands of clones, with more than 75% as singletons. This entry comes from a study of shared T cell receptors in the human thymus. The CDR3 sequence is 17 residues long. Between the trimmed V and J ends, which lost 0 bases and 0 bases, there was a span of 9 bases. CDR1 is SGHDN, CDR2 FVKESK, per germline. A further study also used this sample, focusing on human thymus T cells.

The J gene is TRBJ2-6, the V gene TRBV14, with D hard to call. The source of this sequence is a boy under two years old with a congenital heart defect. Sequencing was carried out using thymocytes. The CDR3 coding sequence is TGTGCCAGCAGCCAAGAGGTCAGGCCCTCTGGGGCCAACGTCCTGACTTTC. This encodes CASSQEVRPSGANVLTF.